The clone carrying this T cell receptor (beta chain) was detected many times. TCRdb reanalysed the RT-PCR reads using MiXCR and keeps one entry per CDR3 protein. Among approximately 720,000 distinct CDR3 sequences, approximately 15% were seen once, and the ten largest hold 3.6%. Looked up from germline, CDR1 is DFQATT and CDR2 is SNEGSKA (reference sequence). The CDR3 sequence is 15 residues long. The junction had 5 bases not matched to a gene; V was cut back by 0 bases and J by 2 bases. The source of this sequence is a female donor in good health, serving as a healthy control. The rearrangement links TRBV20-1 to TRBJ2-3; TRBD2 matches at 7 bases. The source material was memory CD4+ T cells from blood. The chain's CDR3 is CSARDQLAPTDTQYF. Written as DNA, the CDR3 is TGCAGTGCTAGAGATCAACTAGCGCCCACAGATACGCAGTATTTT.